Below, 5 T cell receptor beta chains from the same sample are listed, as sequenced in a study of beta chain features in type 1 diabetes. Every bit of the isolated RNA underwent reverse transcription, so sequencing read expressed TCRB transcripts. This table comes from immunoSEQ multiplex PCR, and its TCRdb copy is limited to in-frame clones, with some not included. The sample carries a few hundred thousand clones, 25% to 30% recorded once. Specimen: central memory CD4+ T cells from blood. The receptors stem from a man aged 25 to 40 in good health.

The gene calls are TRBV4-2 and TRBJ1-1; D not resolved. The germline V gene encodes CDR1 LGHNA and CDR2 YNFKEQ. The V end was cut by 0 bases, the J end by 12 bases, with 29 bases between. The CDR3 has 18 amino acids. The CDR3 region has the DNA TGTGCCAGCAGCCAAGATGTCGGCTTCACAGAGGAACGAGCAACCACTTTCTTT. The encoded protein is CASSQDVGFTEERATTFF.

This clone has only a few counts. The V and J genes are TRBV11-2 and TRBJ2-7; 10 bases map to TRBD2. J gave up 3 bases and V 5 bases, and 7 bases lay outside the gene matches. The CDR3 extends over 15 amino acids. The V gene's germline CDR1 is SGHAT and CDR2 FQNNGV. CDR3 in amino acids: CASSLTSGKNYEQYF. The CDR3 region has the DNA TGTGCCAGCAGCCTAACTAGCGGGAAGAACTACGAGCAGTACTTC. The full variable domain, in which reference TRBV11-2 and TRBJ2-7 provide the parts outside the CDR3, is EAGVAQSPRYKIIEKRQSVAFWCNPISGHATLYWYQQILGQGPKLLIQFQNNGVVDDSQLPKDRFSAERLKGVDSTLKIQPAKLEDSAVYLCASSLTSGKNYEQYFGPGTRLTVT.

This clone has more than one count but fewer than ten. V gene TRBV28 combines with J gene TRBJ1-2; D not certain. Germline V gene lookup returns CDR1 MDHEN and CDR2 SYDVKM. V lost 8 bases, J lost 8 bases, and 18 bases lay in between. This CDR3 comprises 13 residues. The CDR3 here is CASGITGLSGYTF. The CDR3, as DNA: TGTGCCAGCGGGATAACGGGTCTTTCAGGCTACACCTTC.

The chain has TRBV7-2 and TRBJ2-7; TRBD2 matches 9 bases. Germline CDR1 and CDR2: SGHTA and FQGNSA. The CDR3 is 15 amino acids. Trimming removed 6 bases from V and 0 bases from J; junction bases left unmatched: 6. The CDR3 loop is CASRASGMLSYEQYF. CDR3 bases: TGTGCCAGCAGGGCTAGCGGGATGCTCTCCTACGAGCAGTACTTC.

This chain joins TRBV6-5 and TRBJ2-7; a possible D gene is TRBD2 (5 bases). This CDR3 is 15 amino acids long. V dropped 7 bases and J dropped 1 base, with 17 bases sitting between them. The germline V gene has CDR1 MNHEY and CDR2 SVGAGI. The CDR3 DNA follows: TGTGCCAGCACCGAGGATGGACTGATTTCCTACGAGCAGTACTTC. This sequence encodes CASTEDGLISYEQYF.